These 5 T cell receptor beta chains were all obtained from the same sample, sequenced in a study of control samples from healthy donors and cancer patients. Data came from immunoSEQ multiplex PCR; TCRdb stores just in-frame clones and leaves some out. The data contain around 140,000 clones, about 89% of them seen just once; the ten biggest clones take up 7.1%. Sequencing was carried out using blood. These receptors all stem from a man between 18 and 29 years old in good health.

The V and J genes are TRBV30 and TRBJ1-1; 7 positions match TRBD1. The germline V gene has CDR1 GTSNPN and CDR2 SVGIG (reference sequence). Trimming cost V 2 bases and J 1 base; bases outside gene matches: 7. This CDR3 contains 15 residues. CDR3 residues: CAWSPTGHWNTEAFF. CDR3 sequence (DNA): TGTGCCTGGAGTCCGACAGGGCATTGGAACACTGAAGCTTTCTTT.

In DNA, the CDR3 is TGTGCCAGCAGTGCCCGTTGGGCGACAGGGCATCAAGAGACCCAGTACTTC. This codes for CASSARWATGHQETQYF. The chain recombines TRBV6-1 with TRBJ2-5; 7 positions match TRBD1. The CDR3 contains 17 residues. Germline CDR1 and CDR2: MNHNS and SASEGT. After removal of 4 bases from V and 2 bases from J, the junction contained 13 bases not matched to a gene.

The genes are TRBV30 and TRBJ1-4, with D tentatively TRBD1 (5 bases). In germline, CDR1 is GTSNPN, CDR2 SVGIG (reference sequence). This CDR3 region has 15 residues. The germline V and J ends were trimmed by 0 bases and 8 bases, with 16 bases remaining between them. The CDR3 region has the DNA TGTGCCTGGAGTGTGGGGGGAACAGTTGCAGAAAAACTGTTTTTT. Its translation: CAWSVGGTVAEKLFF.

The chain combines TRBV5-4 with TRBJ2-5; 8 bases line up with TRBD2. The CDR3 runs 16 residues. Unmatched junction bases numbered 11, after V lost 2 bases and J lost 5 bases. Germline CDR1 is SGHNT and CDR2 is YYREEE (reference sequence). CDR3 sequence (DNA): TGTGCCAGCAGCTTTTTTGCTGGGCCGGGGGGGGAGACCCAGTACTTC. It is translated as CASSFFAGPGGETQYF.

This clone was observed a single time. The chain is built from TRBV6-1 and TRBJ1-1; D unclear. The CDR3 has 15 amino acids. The ends were cut back, 3 bases at V and 3 bases at J, with 14 bases in the middle. Germline V CDR1 and CDR2: MNHNS, SASEGT. CDR3 in DNA: TGTGCCAGCAGTGAGGATTTGAATGGGGACACTGAAGCTTTCTTT. It encodes CASSEDLNGDTEAFF.